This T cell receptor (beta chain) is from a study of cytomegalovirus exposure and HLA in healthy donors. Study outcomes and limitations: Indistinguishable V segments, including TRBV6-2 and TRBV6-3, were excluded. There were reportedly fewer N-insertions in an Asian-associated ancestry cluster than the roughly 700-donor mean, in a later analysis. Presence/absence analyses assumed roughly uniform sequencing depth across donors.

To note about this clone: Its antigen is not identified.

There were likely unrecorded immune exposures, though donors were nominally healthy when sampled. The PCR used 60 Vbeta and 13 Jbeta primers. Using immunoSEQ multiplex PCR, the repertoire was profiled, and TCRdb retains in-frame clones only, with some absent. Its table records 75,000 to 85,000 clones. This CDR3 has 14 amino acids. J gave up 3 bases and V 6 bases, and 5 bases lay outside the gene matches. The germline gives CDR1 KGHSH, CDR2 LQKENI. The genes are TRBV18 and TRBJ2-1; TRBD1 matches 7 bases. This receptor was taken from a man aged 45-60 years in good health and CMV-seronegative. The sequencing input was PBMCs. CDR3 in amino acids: CASSNRGGYNEQFF. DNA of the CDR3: TGTGCCAGCTCCAACAGGGGTGGCTACAATGAGCAGTTCTTC.